A single sample gave rise to the 23 T cell receptor beta chains below, sequenced in a study of blood T cell repertoires in COVID-19. Generated by immunoSEQ multiplex PCR, the TCRdb table keeps only in-frame clones and is missing some. In the table there are 250,000 to 350,000 clones, 80% to 85% of which are singletons. Sequenced: peripheral blood. All receptors come from a person aged 70 to 79 with COVID-19, enrolled during active disease.

This sequence joins TRBV5-1 and TRBJ1-3; a weak D match, TRBD1 (6 bases). Germline lookup yields CDR1 SGHRS and CDR2 YFSETQ. Deletions cut 0 bases from V and 0 bases from J, with 13 bases between. The CDR3 spans 17 residues. The CDR3 DNA reads as TGCGCCAGCAGCTTGGCCGAGGGGGGGTCCTCTGGAAACACCATATATTTT. Its protein product is CASSLAEGGSSGNTIYF.

The genes are TRBV5-4 and TRBJ2-1; 10 bases are shared with TRBD2. After removal of 0 bases from V and 7 bases from J, the junction contained 7 bases not matched to a gene. Germline V gives CDR1 SGHNT, CDR2 YYREEE (reference sequence). The CDR3 runs 16 residues. The CDR3 loop reads CASSLGSAGGRNEQFF. The CDR3 nucleotides are TGTGCCAGCAGCTTGGGTTCAGCGGGGGGGCGTAATGAGCAGTTCTTC.

The chain links TRBV10-3 to TRBJ2-5, with a weak D call TRBD1 (6 bases). Germline values: CDR1 ENHRY, CDR2 SYGVKD. The CDR3 runs 15 residues. V lost 3 bases and J 4 bases, leaving 15 bases between the germline ends. The CDR3 sequence: CAISDGAGVGETQYF. CDR3 nucleotides: TGTGCCATCAGTGATGGGGCAGGGGTAGGAGAGACCCAGTACTTC.

The rearrangement uses TRBV11-2 and TRBJ2-2, with TRBD2 matching 9 bases. V lost 5 bases to trimming and J lost 1 base; unmatched junction nucleotides: 8. The germline V gene has CDR1 SGHAT and CDR2 FQNNGV. The CDR3 is made up of 17 amino acids. The CDR3 is CASSVLGLARNTGELFF. CDR3 DNA: TGTGCCAGCAGCGTCCTTGGACTAGCGAGGAACACCGGGGAGCTGTTTTTT.

DNA for the CDR3: TGTGCCAGCAGCCTTAGACTAGCGGGAACAGATACGCAGTATTTT. This encodes CASSLRLAGTDTQYF. The rearrangement uses TRBV3-1 (or the pseudogene TRBV3-2) and TRBJ2-3; 11 bases are a match to TRBD2. The J segment lost 3 bases and the V segment lost 4 bases, leaving 3 bases of the junction unmatched. CDR3 length: 15 residues. Germline loops: CDR1 LGHDT, CDR2 YNNKEL (reference sequence).

The rearrangement uses TRBV11-3 and TRBJ2-2; D may be TRBD1 (6 bases). Germline CDR1 SGHNT, CDR2 YENEEA. The CDR3 has 15 amino acids. V was pared by 2 bases and J by 7 bases, with 14 bases between. The CDR3 nucleotides are TGTGCCAGCAGCTTATCGGTAGGGGGACACGGGGAGCTGTTTTTT. Translation gives CASSLSVGGHGELFF.

Here the CDR3 DNA reads TGTGCCGGGCTAACAGGGCTCACCTACGAGCAGTACTTC. This translates into CAGLTGLTYEQYF. The chain couples TRBV6-4 to TRBJ2-7; a weak D match, TRBD1 (6 bases). Germline CDR1 and CDR2: MRHNA and SNTAGT. V gave up 11 bases and J gave up 2 bases, with 16 bases separating them. The CDR3 totals 13 residues.

There are a few counts of this clone. The CDR3 is CASSQGGQGAYEQYF. For the CDR3, the DNA is TGTGCCAGCAGCCAAGGAGGACAGGGGGCCTACGAGCAGTACTTC. The rearrangement uses TRBV7-2 and TRBJ2-7; 10 bases agree with TRBD1. This CDR3 has 15 residues. V shed 5 bases and J 2 bases; nucleotides not matched to a gene: 6. Per germline, CDR1 SGHTA and CDR2 FQGNSA.

This chain uses TRBV9 with TRBJ1-5; TRBD1 matches at 7 bases. Germline V gene sequence: CDR1 SGDLS, CDR2 YYNGEE. This CDR3 is built from 14 residues. V lost 3 bases and J lost 2; bases outside the gene matches: 2. The CDR3 sequence: CASSEGTGNQPQHF. In DNA form, the CDR3 reads TGTGCCAGCAGCGAGGGGACAGGCAATCAGCCCCAGCATTTT.

The rearrangement joins TRBV20-1 to TRBJ2-7, with a possible D match to TRBD1 (5 bases). This CDR3 contains 11 residues. The germline V gene encodes CDR1 DFQATT and CDR2 SNEGSKA (reference sequence). Trimming pared 4 bases from V and 4 bases from J, leaving 8 bases between. The CDR3, as DNA: TGCAGTGCTAAGACAGATTACGAGCAGTACTTC. This codes for CSAKTDYEQYF.

The chain is built from TRBV7-6 and TRBJ2-1; D remains unclear. Trimming shortened V by 5 bases and J by 6 bases, and 17 bases separated the two germline ends. CDR1 SGHVS and CDR2 FNYEAQ come from the germline V gene. This CDR3 contains 15 residues. CDR3 coding DNA: TGTGCCAGCAGCCCAACGGGTTTATCCGTCAATGAGCAGTTCTTC. Encoded protein: CASSPTGLSVNEQFF.

V and J are TRBV2 and TRBJ2-1; TRBD2 matches at 14 bases. CDR3 size: 16 residues. V dropped 8 bases and J dropped 7; count of bases not matched to a gene: 10. Germline V gene sequence: CDR1 SNHLY, CDR2 FYNNEI. The DNA of the CDR3 is TGTGCCAGCGCTAGTTACCGACTAGCGGGAGGGAATGAGCAGTTCTTC. Its protein is CASASYRLAGGNEQFF.

The rearrangement links TRBV7-3 to TRBJ1-1; no clear D. There are 14 residues in the CDR3. Germline CDR1 and CDR2: SGHTA and FQGTGA. Trimming pared 1 base from V and 1 base from J, leaving 7 bases between. In nucleotides, the CDR3 is TGTGCCAGCAGCTTAAGTATGTCGAACACTGAAGCTTTCTTT. Its protein is CASSLSMSNTEAFF.

The rearrangement uses TRBV28 and TRBJ1-4; D might be TRBD1 (6 bases). V lost 8 bases, J lost 4 bases, and 14 bases lay in between. Per germline, CDR1 MDHEN and CDR2 SYDVKM. The CDR3 has 14 amino acids. CDR3 bases: TGTGCCAGCCGGGCAGGGGTCAATAATGAAAAACTGTTTTTT. Translating gives CASRAGVNNEKLFF.

The gene calls are TRBV4-3 and TRBJ1-3, with D possibly TRBD1 on 6 matching bases. With 3 bases removed from V and 4 bases from J, the gap between germline ends came to 13 bases. The germline V gene has CDR1 LGHNA and CDR2 YSLEER. This CDR3 contains 15 residues. The DNA of the CDR3 is TGCGCCAGCAGCCAGCCGACAGGCGGAGGAAACACCATATATTTT. It specifies CASSQPTGGGNTIYF.

The chain is built from TRBV11-2 and TRBJ2-2, with 8 bases identical to TRBD2. This CDR3 is 19 amino acids long. Germline V gene sequence: CDR1 SGHAT, CDR2 FQNNGV. The V segment lost 3 bases and the J segment 3 bases; nucleotides outside the gene matches: 15. The CDR3 coding sequence is TGTGCCAGCAGCTTCCTGCGCTACGGGGGGGCAGGGGACACCGGGGAGCTGTTTTTT. It is translated as CASSFLRYGGAGDTGELFF. Supplemented by reference TRBV11-2 and TRBJ2-2, the full variable domain reads EAGVAQSPRYKIIEKRQSVAFWCNPISGHATLYWYQQILGQGPKLLIQFQNNGVVDDSQLPKDRFSAERLKGVDSTLKIQPAKLEDSAVYLCASSFLRYGGAGDTGELFFGEGSRLTVL.

The sample holds a few counts of this clone. V and J are TRBV19 and TRBJ2-3, with 8 bases aligning to TRBD2. Germline V gives CDR1 LNHDA, CDR2 SQIVND (reference sequence). The CDR3 covers 16 residues. V gave up 5 bases and J gave up 4 bases; unmatched junction bases: 11. CDR3 sequence (DNA): TGTGCCAGTAGTTACAGCGGGGGAGGGTTTTCAGATACGCAGTATTTT. Its protein is CASSYSGGGFSDTQYF.

This rearrangement joins TRBV18 to TRBJ2-1; 9 positions agree with TRBD1. The ends lost 0 bases at V and 4 bases at J; junction bases unmatched: 1. The CDR3 has 15 amino acids. Germline V lookup: CDR1 KGHSH, CDR2 LQKENI. The CDR3 region has the DNA TGTGCCAGCTCACCACCGGGACAGGGTTACAATGAGCAGTTCTTC. Protein: CASSPPGQGYNEQFF.

The chain links TRBV9 to TRBJ1-3, with 11 bases lining up with TRBD1. This CDR3 has 17 residues. CDR1 SGDLS and CDR2 YYNGEE come from the germline V gene. The ends lost 0 bases at V and 4 bases at J; junction bases unmatched: 6. The CDR3 spells CASSVEGTGGFGNTIYF. CDR3 DNA sequence: TGTGCCAGCAGCGTAGAAGGGACAGGGGGGTTCGGAAACACCATATATTTT.

For this clone: Other nucleotide sequences from this sample produce the same CDR3. V is TRBV11-2 and J is TRBJ1-1; tentative D call: TRBD1 (6 bases). The CDR3 has 14 residues. The V gene's germline CDR1 is SGHAT and CDR2 FQNNGV. Trimming removed 3 bases from V and 5 bases from J, with 13 bases in between. The CDR3 region has the DNA TGTGCCAGCAGCTTGTCAGGGGTGGGGACTGAAGCTTTCTTT. It translates to CASSLSGVGTEAFF.

V is TRBV29-1 and J is TRBJ2-5, with D possibly matching TRBD2 (7 bases). The V gene lost 2 bases and the J gene lost 3 bases, with 13 bases spanning the gap. The CDR3 length is 14 residues. Germline CDR1 reads SQVTM; CDR2 reads ANQGSEA. CDR3 region: CSVEQQGGKETQYF. In DNA form, the CDR3 reads TGCAGCGTTGAACAACAGGGAGGGAAAGAGACCCAGTACTTC.

The J gene is TRBJ2-3, the V gene TRBV5-4, with D perhaps matching TRBD1 (5 bases). The CDR3 extends over 14 amino acids. The V gene's germline CDR1 is SGHNT and CDR2 YYREEE (reference sequence). The V and J ends lost 3 bases and 3 bases respectively, with 11 bases between them. Here the CDR3 DNA reads TGTGCCAGCAGCTCCCCAAGGACAACAGATACGCAGTATTTT. It is translated as CASSSPRTTDTQYF.

This rearrangement joins TRBV5-4 to TRBJ2-2; 13 bases map to TRBD2. This CDR3 comprises 18 residues. Germline loops: CDR1 SGHNT, CDR2 YYREEE (reference sequence). The J segment lost 0 bases and the V segment lost 3 bases, leaving 5 bases of the junction unmatched. The CDR3 here is CASSYGLAGDPNTGELFF. CDR3 nucleotide sequence: TGTGCCAGCAGCTACGGACTAGCGGGGGACCCGAACACCGGGGAGCTGTTTTTT. Based on the CDR3 plus reference TRBV5-4 and TRBJ2-2, the full variable domain is ETGVTQSPTHLIKTRGQQVTLRCSSQSGHNTVSWYQQALGQGPQFIFQYYREEENGRGNFPPRFSGLQFPNYSSELNVNALELDDSALYLCASSYGLAGDPNTGELFFGEGSRLTVL.